This T cell receptor (beta chain) originates from a study of blood T cell repertoires in COVID-19. The overall study: Spain, Italy and the United States supplied samples that represented acute and convalescent COVID-19. Sample material is recorded as cDNA or gDNA derived from T cells, B-cell-depleted T cells, or PBMCs.

Looked up from germline, CDR1 is SGHRS and CDR2 is YFSETQ. The CDR3 contains 18 residues. Trimming at V came to 4 bases and at J to 2 bases, leaving 9 bases not matched to a gene. In the original analysis: Amplification of reference gene primers was used by the study to estimate nucleated cell counts. Only in-frame clones appear in the TCRdb table, and some are missing; sequencing was by immunoSEQ multiplex PCR. That table is the source of V, J and clone size, and D and trimming were worked out from the DNA. Of roughly 130,000 clones detected, more than 90% appear once; the ten largest clones hold less than 5%. The Seattle site enrolled patients during active infection and followed them longitudinally.

The chain has TRBV5-1 and TRBJ2-3; TRBD2 agrees at 14 bases. The sequenced material came from peripheral blood. The sequence derives from a man in his 60s with COVID-19, enrolled during active disease. The CDR3 spells CASSKGLAGVWDTDTQYF. The CDR3 nucleotides are TGCGCCAGCAGCAAGGGACTAGCGGGAGTGTGGGACACAGATACGCAGTATTTT.